This record concerns one T cell receptor beta chain sequence. Antigen unknown. These data come from a study of radiation and T cells in renal cell carcinoma. General study results and limits: In blood, top tumor clones expanded by 2 weeks, shrinking by 4.

Looked up from germline, CDR1 is SEHNR and CDR2 is FQNEAQ (reference sequence). Trimming removed 5 bases from V and 4 bases from J, with 11 bases in between. The CDR3 has 13 amino acids. Time point in this sample: blood 4 weeks post-SBRT, at nephrectomy. Treatment here: 15 Gy SBRT to primary tumor, nephrectomy 4 weeks later. Nephrectomy followed 15 Gy stereotactic body radiation by 4 weeks. Serial blood draws occurred at baseline and 2 and 4 weeks post-SBRT. Sequencing used immunoSEQ multiplex PCR; TCRdb keeps in-frame clones, though not all of them. The sample lists tens of thousands of clones, about 85% occurring once.

The sequence came from a man aged 50 to 59 with renal cell carcinoma. This specimen consisted of blood, obtained from a patient whose treatment included radiotherapy and nephrectomy. The gene calls are TRBV7-9 and TRBJ2-5, with D unclear. The CDR3: CASSRNVGETQYF. For the CDR3, the DNA is TGTGCCAGCAGCCGAAACGTCGGAGAGACCCAGTACTTC.